These 17 T cell receptor beta chains originate from one sample sequenced in a study of blood T cells in healthy people across ages. Together with a sample-barcoded 5' primer, a J-beta primer mix was included in a second PCR lasting about 7 to 11 cycles. TCRdb passed the 5' RACE reads through MiXCR, listing each CDR3 protein once. This table holds 450,000 to 650,000 distinct CDR3 sequences, less than 25% found once. The same sample was also used in a study of T cells of mothers and their children.

Specimen: blood. These receptors were collected from a boy under 18 in good health.

This clonotype was seen only a few times. V gene TRBV11-2 combines with J gene TRBJ2-3; 8 bases fit TRBD2. Germline V gene data show CDR1 as SGHAT and CDR2 as FQNNGV. CDR3 length equals 18 residues. After removal of 2 bases from V and 0 bases from J, the junction contained 10 bases not matched to a gene. The CDR3 sequence: CASSLTERGTPSTDTQYF. Here the CDR3 DNA reads TGTGCCAGCAGCTTAACGGAGCGGGGGACTCCTAGCACAGATACGCAGTATTTT.

This chain uses TRBV29-1 with TRBJ2-5; a weak D match, TRBD1 (5 bases). The DNA end is a closer match to TRBJ2-7, so the J assignment may be wrong. This CDR3 region has 11 residues. Germline V lookup: CDR1 SQVTM, CDR2 ANQGSEA. Here the CDR3 reads CSVARDYEQYF. The CDR3 region has the DNA TGCAGCGTTGCCAGGGACTACGAGCAGTACTTC.

This clonotype was detected a few times. The chain is built from TRBV7-9 and TRBJ1-6; the D is unclear. Germline assignment: CDR1 SEHNR and CDR2 FQNEAQ (reference sequence). V shed 5 bases and J shed 5 bases, with 10 bases lying between them. This CDR3 is built from 14 residues. In DNA form, the CDR3 reads TGTGCCAGCAGCCCATTTTCGGATAATTCACCCCTCCACTTT. Translated, it gives CASSPFSDNSPLHF.

This clonotype came up a few times. This sequence joins TRBV10-3 and TRBJ2-6, with D possibly being TRBD1 (5 bases). This CDR3 is 17 amino acids long. V dropped 6 bases and J dropped 0 bases, with 15 bases sitting between them. CDR1 and CDR2 from the germline V gene are ENHRY and SYGVKD. CDR3 region: CAISKTESSSGANVLTF. The CDR3 DNA follows: TGTGCCATCAGCAAGACAGAGTCTAGCTCTGGGGCCAACGTCCTGACTTTC.

The chain has TRBV20-1 and TRBJ2-1; 9 bases map to TRBD1. Germline CDR1 reads DFQATT; CDR2 reads SNEGSKA (reference sequence). V shed 1 base and J 7 bases; nucleotides not matched to a gene: 8. CDR3 length: 15 residues. The CDR3 spells CSARGVGQGLNEQFF. The CDR3, as DNA: TGCAGTGCTAGAGGCGTGGGACAGGGTTTAAATGAGCAGTTCTTC.

This clonotype has just a few counts. The V and J genes are TRBV7-3 and TRBJ2-2; no definite D call. V was cut by 2 bases and J by 7 bases, with 5 bases left in between. CDR1 SGHTA and CDR2 FQGTGA come from the germline V gene. CDR3 length: 12 residues. The CDR3 nucleotides read TGTGCCAGCAGCTTAGCTAACGGGGAGCTGTTTTTT. It yields the protein CASSLANGELFF.

This clonotype has a handful of counts. CDR3 sequence: CASSGQRGREQYF. As DNA, the CDR3 is TGTGCCAGCAGTGGTCAGAGGGGGAGGGAGCAGTACTTC. The chain carries TRBV6-6 and TRBJ2-7; D is perhaps TRBD1 or TRBD2 (6 bases each). The CDR3 spans 13 residues. CDR1 is MNHNY, CDR2 SVGAGI, per germline (reference sequence). The V and J ends lost 5 bases and 7 bases respectively, with 15 bases between them.

This clonotype has a count of ten or more. The chain has TRBV20-1 and TRBJ2-2; 7 bases map to TRBD2. The germline gives CDR1 DFQATT, CDR2 SNEGSKA (reference sequence). The CDR3 extends over 14 amino acids. V trimming: 4 bases; J trimming: 1 base; junction bases outside the gene matches: 3. The CDR3 DNA follows: TGCAGTGCTATGGTAGCGGGGAACACCGGGGAGCTGTTTTTT. The encoded protein is CSAMVAGNTGELFF.

Ten or more counts support this clonotype. V gene TRBV4-3 combines with J gene TRBJ2-1; possibly TRBD1 for D (6 bases). This CDR3 is 16 amino acids long. Deletions cut 1 base from V and 7 bases from J, with 17 bases between. Germline CDR1 and CDR2: LGHNA and YSLEER. CDR3 in DNA: TGCGCCAGCAGCCAAGGTTTGGGGGCCCGGATTAATGAGCAGTTCTTC. Translating gives CASSQGLGARINEQFF.

This clonotype has a handful of counts. V gene TRBV30 combines with J gene TRBJ1-2; TRBD1 aligns across 8 bases. The V segment lost 3 bases and the J segment 4 bases; nucleotides outside the gene matches: 4. CDR3 length equals 13 residues. The V gene's germline CDR1 is GTSNPN and CDR2 SVGIG (reference sequence). The CDR3 spells CAWSRGPAYGYTF. The CDR3 nucleotides are TGTGCCTGGAGCAGGGGGCCGGCCTATGGCTACACCTTC.

In nucleotides, the CDR3 is TGCGCCAGCAGCCAAGGAGGGAAGTACGATACGCAGTATTTT. Translated, it gives CASSQGGKYDTQYF. V and J are TRBV4-3 and TRBJ2-3; D might be TRBD2 (5 bases). The germline CDR1 and CDR2 sequences are LGHNA and YSLEER. Between the trimmed V and J ends, which lost 1 base and 6 bases, there was a span of 11 bases. The CDR3 contains 14 residues.

The V call is TRBV21-1, the J call TRBJ1-2; TRBD1, as called in the table, went unchecked against the DNA. TRBV21-1 is given as a pseudogene. The CDR3 is made up of 15 amino acids. The DNA for the CDR3 is TGTGCCAGCAACGGACAGGGGGTGCCCAAGGGTGGCTACACCTTC. It codes for CASNGQGVPKGGYTF.

This clonotype occurred a few times. This chain connects TRBV28 to TRBJ2-5; 7 bases line up with TRBD2. CDR3 length equals 13 residues. V was pared by 8 bases and J by 4 bases, with 7 bases of the junction left unmatched. CDR1 is MDHEN, CDR2 SYDVKM, per germline. The chain's CDR3 is CASGSGRLETQYF. Written as DNA, the CDR3 is TGTGCCAGCGGATCCGGGAGGCTAGAGACCCAGTACTTC.

This clonotype has a single count. The CDR3: CSARFGTNYGYTF. CDR3 in DNA: TGCAGTGCTAGATTCGGGACAAACTATGGCTACACCTTC. V is TRBV20-1 and J is TRBJ1-2, with TRBD1 as a possible D gene (6 bases). The CDR3 is 13 residues long. Germline V gene lookup returns CDR1 DFQATT and CDR2 SNEGSKA (reference sequence). The V gene lost 2 bases and the J gene lost 2 bases, with 9 bases spanning the gap.

The chain is built from TRBV2 and TRBJ2-4, with TRBD1 matching 8 bases. This CDR3 is 15 amino acids long. The V and J ends lost 2 bases and 7 bases, in that order; junction bases with no gene match: 7. The V gene's germline CDR1 is SNHLY and CDR2 FYNNEI. DNA for the CDR3: TGTGCCAGCAGTGAAATTGGGCAGGGGGCGAACATTCAGTACTTC. It translates to CASSEIGQGANIQYF.

This clonotype was picked up a small number of times. This rearrangement joins TRBV7-9 to TRBJ2-3, with 11 bases lining up with TRBD2. Germline lookup yields CDR1 SEHNR and CDR2 FQNEAQ (reference sequence). This CDR3 is 17 amino acids long. J gave up 2 bases and V 2 bases, and 6 bases lay outside the gene matches. CDR3 sequence (DNA): TGTGCCAGCAGCTTACCCTCTAGCGGGGGGCACACAGATACGCAGTATTTT. Its translation: CASSLPSSGGHTDTQYF.

The table lists this clonotype with a few counts. The V call is TRBV3-1, the J call TRBJ2-5; no clear D. In germline, CDR1 is LGHDT, CDR2 YNNKEL (reference sequence). This CDR3 spans 15 amino acids. Trimming stripped 1 base from V and 2 bases from J, with 11 bases between. CDR3 in amino acids: CASSQVEQSQETQYF. For the CDR3, the DNA is TGTGCCAGCAGCCAAGTTGAACAGTCACAAGAGACCCAGTACTTC.